This T cell receptor (beta chain) was captured in a study of CXCR3-negative and CXCR3-positive naive CD8 T cells (dated by TCRdb to the late 2010s). Regarding the complete study: In total, some 140 million TRB reads were obtained, or roughly 1.5 +/- 0.3 million reads per library. The diversity and physicochemical repertoire analyses included around 10 donors pooled from two independent experiments. For the TRBV-TRBJ cluster analysis, the naive subsets came from 5 donors, while the memory cells came from 3 donors. The paper as a whole reports these results and caveats: Because surface CD5, which is linked to self-reactivity in mice, was comparable between the naive subsets, TCR interaction strength was also inferred from the physicochemical properties of TRB CDR3s. Naive CXCR3-negative and CXCR3-positive cells from the same donor showed similar TRBV-TRBJ usage, whereas memory cells showed distinct patterns. TRB CDR3s from CXCR3-positive naive cells showed higher hydrophobicity (lower Kidera factor 4), lower energy, and higher strength and volume indices than CXCR3-negative naive cells. Freshly isolated PBMCs were used for most assays because CXCR3 expression partially decreased after cryopreservation. Both naive subsets had comparably high repertoire diversity, while memory CD8+ T cells had much lower repertoire diversity.

In regard to this clonotype: The target of this receptor is not known.

The sequencer was a NextSeq 550. The Human TCR Profiling Kit (MiLaboratory) was used to prepare UMI-labeled 5' RACE TRB cDNA libraries. The full amount of extracted RNA was used for cDNA synthesis, and the full amount of resulting cDNA was used for PCR amplification. The libraries were made side by side, with each library going through the same number of PCR cycles. Concerning the study's data processing: With a requirement of at least two reads per UMI, MIGEC and MiXCR extracted about 52,000 +/- 9,100 unique UMI-labeled TRB cDNA molecules per library. On average, roughly 40,000 +/- 10,000 functional in-frame TRB CDR3 nucleotide clonotypes lacking stop codons were found per library. Diversity metrics, including normalized Shannon-Wiener and Chao1, were computed in VDJtools after downsampling to 5000 UMI-labeled TRB molecules per sample. Clonotype-size-weighted physicochemical properties of the central five CDR3 residues (interaction energy, strength, volume and Kidera factor 4) were computed in VDJtools. TCRdb reprocessed the reads into one record per CDR3 protein sequence, lacking DNA. Clone size and V and J calls follow TCRdb, not the original study. The table held for this sample gives over 70,000 distinct CDR3 sequences. The leading ten clones occupy around 0.99% of the sample.

As encoded in the germline V gene, CDR1 is SQVTM while CDR2 is ANQGSEA. The CDR3 has 15 amino acids, counting the end cysteine and phenylalanine. No DNA appears here. For every CD8+ T cell subset, a few hundred thousand cells were flow-sorted straight into RLT lysis buffer, and each subset was sorted in triplicate. Naive CD8+ T cells were defined stringently as CD45RO-CCR7+CD27+CD95- to exclude memory contaminants. Using standard density gradient centrifugation, peripheral blood mononuclear cells were isolated from buffy coats. Naive CXCR3-negative and CXCR3-positive CD8+ T cells were flow-sorted using a FACSAria III. Total RNA was extracted from sorted cells using an RNeasy Mini Kit.

The receptor was derived from a human donor in good health. Some clones in this sample may be carry-over from other donors' samples. Sequencing used naive CXCR3- CD8+ T cells from blood. According to the study, the label for this sample's cell subset or site signals: CD45RO-CCR7+CD27+CD95- naive CD8+ T cells lacking CXCR3 (TNR3-). The chain is encoded by TRBV29-1 joined to TRBJ2-1. The CDR3 amino acid sequence is: CSVERIGSAYNEQFF.